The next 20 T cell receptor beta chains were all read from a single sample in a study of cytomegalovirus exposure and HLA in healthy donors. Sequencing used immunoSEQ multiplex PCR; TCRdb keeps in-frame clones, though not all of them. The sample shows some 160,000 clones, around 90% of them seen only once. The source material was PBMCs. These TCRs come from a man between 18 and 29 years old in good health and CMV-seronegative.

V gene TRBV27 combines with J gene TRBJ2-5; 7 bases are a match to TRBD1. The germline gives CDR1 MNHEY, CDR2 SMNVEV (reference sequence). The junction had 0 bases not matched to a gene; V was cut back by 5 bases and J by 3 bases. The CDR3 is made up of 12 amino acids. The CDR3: CASSGTEETQYF. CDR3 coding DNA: TGTGCCAGCAGTGGGACAGAAGAGACCCAGTACTTC.

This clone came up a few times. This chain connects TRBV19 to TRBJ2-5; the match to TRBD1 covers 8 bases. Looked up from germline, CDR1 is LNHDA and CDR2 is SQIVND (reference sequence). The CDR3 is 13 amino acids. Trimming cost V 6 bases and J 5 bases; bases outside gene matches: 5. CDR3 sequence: CASRTGAVETQYF. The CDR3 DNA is TGTGCCAGTAGGACAGGGGCGGTGGAGACCCAGTACTTC.

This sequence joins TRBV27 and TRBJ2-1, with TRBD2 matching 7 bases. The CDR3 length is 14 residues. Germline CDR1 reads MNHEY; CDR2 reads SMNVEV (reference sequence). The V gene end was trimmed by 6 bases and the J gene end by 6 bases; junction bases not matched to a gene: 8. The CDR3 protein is CASSLTPGGNEQFF. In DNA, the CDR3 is TGTGCCAGCAGCCTGACCCCGGGGGGCAATGAGCAGTTCTTC.

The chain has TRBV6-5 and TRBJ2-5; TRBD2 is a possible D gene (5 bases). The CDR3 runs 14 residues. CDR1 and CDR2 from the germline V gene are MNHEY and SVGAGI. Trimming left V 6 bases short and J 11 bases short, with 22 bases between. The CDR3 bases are TGTGCCAGCAGACGACGCGAGGCCGCGACTACGCAGTACTTC. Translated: CASRRREAATTQYF.

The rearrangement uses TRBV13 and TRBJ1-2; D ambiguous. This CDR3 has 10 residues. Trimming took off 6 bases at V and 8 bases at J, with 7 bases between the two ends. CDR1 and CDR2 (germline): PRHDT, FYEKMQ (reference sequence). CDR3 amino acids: CASSGGGYTF. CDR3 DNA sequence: TGTGCCAGCAGTGGAGGGGGCTACACCTTC.

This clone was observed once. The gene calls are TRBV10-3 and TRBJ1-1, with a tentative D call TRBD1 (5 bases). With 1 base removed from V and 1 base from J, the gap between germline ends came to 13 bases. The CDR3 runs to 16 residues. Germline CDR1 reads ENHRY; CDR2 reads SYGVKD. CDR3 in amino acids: CAISEYGGGGNTEAFF. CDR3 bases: TGTGCCATCAGTGAGTATGGGGGAGGTGGGAACACTGAAGCTTTCTTT.

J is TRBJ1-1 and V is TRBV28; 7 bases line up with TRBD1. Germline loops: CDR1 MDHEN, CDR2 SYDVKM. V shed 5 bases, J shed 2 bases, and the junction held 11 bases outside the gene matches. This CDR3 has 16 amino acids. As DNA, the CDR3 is TGTGCCAGCAGTCTCCTTGTAACAGGGGTCAACACTGAAGCTTTCTTT. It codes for CASSLLVTGVNTEAFF.

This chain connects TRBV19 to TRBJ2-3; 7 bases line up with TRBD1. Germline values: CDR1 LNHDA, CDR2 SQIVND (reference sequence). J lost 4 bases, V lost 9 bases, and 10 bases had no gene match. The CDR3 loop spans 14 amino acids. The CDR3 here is CARKDRESSDTQYF. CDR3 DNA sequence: TGTGCCAGGAAAGACAGGGAAAGTTCAGATACGCAGTATTTT.

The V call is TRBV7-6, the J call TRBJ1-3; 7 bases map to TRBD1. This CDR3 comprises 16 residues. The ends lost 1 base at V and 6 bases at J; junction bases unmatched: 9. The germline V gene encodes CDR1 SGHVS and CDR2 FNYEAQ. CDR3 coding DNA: TGTGCCAGCAGCTTAGGCGCGCCAGGGGGAGAAAACACCATATATTTT. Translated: CASSLGAPGGENTIYF. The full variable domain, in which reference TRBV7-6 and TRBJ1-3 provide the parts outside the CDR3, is GAGVSQSPRYKVTKRGQDVALRCDPISGHVSLYWYRQALGQGPEFLTYFNYEAQQDKSGLPNDRFSAERPEGSISTLTIQRTEQRDSAMYRCASSLGAPGGENTIYFGEGSWLTVV.

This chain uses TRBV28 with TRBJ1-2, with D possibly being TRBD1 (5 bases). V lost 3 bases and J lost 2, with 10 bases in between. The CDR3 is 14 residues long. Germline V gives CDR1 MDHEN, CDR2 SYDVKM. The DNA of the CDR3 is TGTGCCAGCAGTTTTACGGGGGGAAACTATGGCTACACCTTC. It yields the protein CASSFTGGNYGYTF.

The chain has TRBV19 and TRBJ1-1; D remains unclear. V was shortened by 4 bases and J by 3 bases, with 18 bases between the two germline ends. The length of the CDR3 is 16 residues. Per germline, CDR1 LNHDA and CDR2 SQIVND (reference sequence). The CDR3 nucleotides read TGTGCCAGTAGTAGAGAGGGCCCACCTTTTTACACTGAAGCTTTCTTT. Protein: CASSREGPPFYTEAFF.

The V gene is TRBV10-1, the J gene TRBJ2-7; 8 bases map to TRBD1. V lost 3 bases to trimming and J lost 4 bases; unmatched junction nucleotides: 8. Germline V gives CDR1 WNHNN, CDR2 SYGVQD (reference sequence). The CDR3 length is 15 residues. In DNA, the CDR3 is TGCGCCAGCAGTGATTCGCGGACAGGGTCTTACGAGCAGTACTTC. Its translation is CASSDSRTGSYEQYF.

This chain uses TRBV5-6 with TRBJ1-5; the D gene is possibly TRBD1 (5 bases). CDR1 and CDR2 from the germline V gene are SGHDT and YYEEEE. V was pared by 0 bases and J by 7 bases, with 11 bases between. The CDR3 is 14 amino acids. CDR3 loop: CASSLGQGMQPQHF. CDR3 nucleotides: TGTGCCAGCAGCTTGGGTCAGGGAATGCAGCCCCAGCATTTT.

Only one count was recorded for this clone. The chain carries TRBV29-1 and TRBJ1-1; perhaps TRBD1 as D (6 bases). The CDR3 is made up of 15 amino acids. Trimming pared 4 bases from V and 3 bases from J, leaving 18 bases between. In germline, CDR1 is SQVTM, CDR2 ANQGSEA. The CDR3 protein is CSVARGARVDTEAFF. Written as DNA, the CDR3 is TGCAGCGTTGCACGGGGGGCGAGAGTGGACACTGAAGCTTTCTTT.

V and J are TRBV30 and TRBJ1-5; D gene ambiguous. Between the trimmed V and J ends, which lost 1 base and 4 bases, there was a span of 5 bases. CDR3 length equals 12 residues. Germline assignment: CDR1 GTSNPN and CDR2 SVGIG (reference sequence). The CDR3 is CAWSAQNQPQHF. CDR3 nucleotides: TGTGCCTGGAGTGCACAAAATCAGCCCCAGCATTTT.

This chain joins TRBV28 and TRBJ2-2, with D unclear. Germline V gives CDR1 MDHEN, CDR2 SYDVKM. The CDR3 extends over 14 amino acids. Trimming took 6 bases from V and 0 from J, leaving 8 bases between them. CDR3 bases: TGTGCCAGCAGCAGTAACCCGAACACCGGGGAGCTGTTTTTT. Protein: CASSSNPNTGELFF.

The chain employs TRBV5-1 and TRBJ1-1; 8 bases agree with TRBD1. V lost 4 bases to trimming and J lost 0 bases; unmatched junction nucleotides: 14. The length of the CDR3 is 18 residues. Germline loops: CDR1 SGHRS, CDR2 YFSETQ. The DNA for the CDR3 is TGCGCCAGCAGCCCGGCGAGGGACAGGTACACCGTGAACACTGAAGCTTTCTTT. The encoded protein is CASSPARDRYTVNTEAFF.

The CDR3 bases are TGTGCCAGCAGTTCTCGGGACAGGGAAGATACGCAGTATTTT. This translates into CASSSRDREDTQYF. This rearrangement joins TRBV5-8 to TRBJ2-3, with 9 bases identical to TRBD1. The CDR3 consists of 14 residues. From germline, CDR1 is SGHTS and CDR2 YDEGEE. V shed 5 bases and J 5 bases; nucleotides not matched to a gene: 6.

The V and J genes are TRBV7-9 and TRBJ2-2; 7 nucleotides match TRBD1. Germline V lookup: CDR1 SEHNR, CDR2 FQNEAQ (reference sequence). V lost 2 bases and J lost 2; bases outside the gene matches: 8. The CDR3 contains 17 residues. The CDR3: CASSLFSRTGNTGELFF. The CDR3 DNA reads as TGTGCCAGCAGCTTATTTTCCCGGACAGGAAACACCGGGGAGCTGTTTTTT.

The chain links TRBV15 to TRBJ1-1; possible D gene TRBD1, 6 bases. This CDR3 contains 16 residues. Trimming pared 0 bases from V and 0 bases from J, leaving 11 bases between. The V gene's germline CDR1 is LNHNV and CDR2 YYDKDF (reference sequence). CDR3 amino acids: CATSREPTGLNTEAFF. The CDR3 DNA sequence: TGTGCCACCAGCAGAGAACCAACAGGGCTGAACACTGAAGCTTTCTTT.